A single sample gave rise to the 32 T cell receptor beta chains below, sequenced in a study of regulatory T cells in long-lasting Graves disease. Specified time point: newly diagnosed GD, antithyroid drugs for less than 3 months. The TCR library was made from RNA that had been extracted from PBMCs in TRIzol. Investigators prepared the TCR beta libraries by applying iRepertoire HTBI primers and Arm-PCR of CDR3 regions. TCRdb analysed the multiplex PCR reads with MiXCR anew, one entry per CDR3 protein. The sample includes 350,000 to 550,000 distinct CDR3 sequences, around 15% seen only once; the top ten take over 15%. The sample was also reused in another study, on T cells in Graves' hyperthyroidism and ophthalmopathy.

Here the sequenced sample was peripheral blood mononuclear cells (PBMCs), taken at new diagnosis, from a patient treated with antithyroid drugs. All receptors derive from a woman aged 45-65 years with Graves disease.

Comment on this clonotype: Given a much more abundant clone one base away, this may be a read error. V is TRBV5-1 and J is TRBJ2-1, with D possibly TRBD1 on 5 matching bases. Germline loops: CDR1 SGHRS, CDR2 YFSETQ. The CDR3 consists of 15 residues. The CDR3 coding sequence is TGCGCCAGCAGCTTGGTGTGGGGCGGCTACAATGAGCAGCTCTTC. Translation gives CASSLVWGGYNEQLF.

Regarding this clonotype: The CDR3 does not end in the conserved phenylalanine or tryptophan, so this is likely a read error. The chain links TRBV6-5 to TRBJ2-1; 11 bases are a match to TRBD2. The germline V gene has CDR1 MNHEY and CDR2 SVGAGI. The CDR3 has 16 residues. V dropped 6 bases and J dropped 3; count of bases not matched to a gene: 7. The CDR3 reads CASRTTTSGNYNEQFL. CDR3 nucleotides: TGTGCCAGCAGAACCACGACTAGCGGGAACTACAATGAGCAGTTCCTC.

This clonotype was counted ten times or more. The rearrangement uses TRBV2 and TRBJ2-7; 10 nucleotides line up with TRBD1. The germline CDR1 and CDR2 sequences are SNHLY and FYNNEI. V shed 6 bases, J shed 3 bases, and the junction held 8 bases outside the gene matches. The CDR3 has 15 amino acids. The CDR3 sequence is CASRGWTGGIYEQYF. CDR3 DNA sequence: TGTGCCAGCAGGGGTTGGACAGGGGGGATCTACGAGCAGTACTTC.

As concerns this clonotype: The junction does not match germline at one end; this may be a read error. The V call is TRBV13, the J call TRBJ2-1, with 9 bases aligning to TRBD2. Germline loops: CDR1 PRHDT, CDR2 FYEKMQ (reference sequence). This CDR3 has 12 residues. This CDR3 is CAGSSRSGSKFF. As DNA, the CDR3 is TGTGCCGGCAGCTCCCGTAGCGGGAGTAAGTTCTTC.

In this sample, this clonotype turned up a few times. Here the CDR3 reads CSASLTSGNTQYF. CDR3 bases: TGCAGTGCTAGTCTAACTAGCGGAAATACGCAGTATTTT. This chain joins TRBV20-1 and TRBJ2-3; 8 bases align to TRBD2. V shed 3 bases and J 7 bases; nucleotides not matched to a gene: 6. The germline CDR1 and CDR2 sequences are DFQATT and SNEGSKA (reference sequence). The CDR3 is 13 residues long.

The V gene is TRBV4-2, the J gene TRBJ2-3, with a possible D match to TRBD2 (6 bases). Germline loops: CDR1 LGHNA, CDR2 YNFKEQ. CDR3 length equals 16 residues. Trimming took 4 bases from V and 5 from J, leaving 19 bases between them. The CDR3 nucleotides read TGTGCCAGCAGCCGAGTTTGGGGGGAGGAGATAGATACGCAGTATTTT. Encoded protein: CASSRVWGEEIDTQYF.

The V gene is TRBV3-1, the J gene TRBJ2-1, with TRBD1 matching 10 bases. Trimming cost V 5 bases and J 6 bases; bases outside gene matches: 7. Germline CDR1 is LGHDT and CDR2 is YNNKEL (reference sequence). CDR3 size: 15 residues. In nucleotides, the CDR3 is TGTGCCAGCAGCTTCGGGACAGGGGTCCTCAATGAGCAGTTCTTC. This codes for CASSFGTGVLNEQFF.

V and J are TRBV5-1 and TRBJ1-3; D gene unclear. V was pared by 0 bases and J by 0 bases, with 7 bases between. The CDR3 runs to 15 residues. Germline values: CDR1 SGHRS, CDR2 YFSETQ. CDR3 sequence (DNA): TGCGCCAGCAGCTTGGAGGGAGACTCTGGAAACACCATATATTTT. This encodes CASSLEGDSGNTIYF.

This clonotype was seen a handful of times. The chain couples TRBV24-1 to TRBJ2-5; TRBD2 matches at 13 bases. Germline V gene sequence: CDR1 KGHDR, CDR2 SFDVKD. The CDR3 is made up of 18 amino acids. V shed 4 bases, J shed 5 bases, and the junction held 12 bases outside the gene matches. In nucleotides, the CDR3 is TGTGCCACCAGTGAAGGGGGACTAGCGGGATTCGAGGGCGAGACCCAGTACTTC. It yields the protein CATSEGGLAGFEGETQYF.

Only a few counts were recorded for this clonotype. DNA for the CDR3: TGTGCCAGCACGGGGGGAGACTATGGCTACACCTTC. Encoded protein: CASTGGDYGYTF. V is TRBV6-1 and J is TRBJ1-2; D is possibly TRBD1 (5 bases). The CDR3 length is 12 residues. CDR1 and CDR2 (germline): MNHNS, SASEGT. The germline V and J ends were trimmed by 7 bases and 3 bases, with 9 bases remaining between them.

The rearrangement links TRBV24-1 to TRBJ1-4; a weak D match, TRBD1 (5 bases). Trimming took off 3 bases at V and 5 bases at J, with 15 bases between the two ends. Germline CDR1 reads KGHDR; CDR2 reads SFDVKD. The CDR3 has 16 residues. CDR3 in DNA: TGTGCCACCAGTGATGGCAAGGGGCCGGTAAATGAAAAACTGTTTTTT. Its protein is CATSDGKGPVNEKLFF.

Ten or more counts support this clonotype. The chain links TRBV20-1 to TRBJ2-7, with D maybe TRBD2 (6 bases). The CDR3 has 13 amino acids. V shed 3 bases and J shed 9 bases, with 18 bases lying between them. Germline assignment: CDR1 DFQATT and CDR2 SNEGSKA (reference sequence). CDR3 in DNA: TGCAGTGCTAGTGTTTTCGCTAGCGCGGGGCAGTACTTC. Translated: CSASVFASAGQYF.

In its sample, this clonotype was seen a few times. The CDR3 coding sequence is TGTGCCAGCAGTTTAACACAGGGTAGGACAGATACGCAGTATTTT. Translation: CASSLTQGRTDTQYF. The rearrangement joins TRBV28 to TRBJ2-3, with D possibly being TRBD1 (6 bases). There are 15 residues in the CDR3. From germline, CDR1 is MDHEN and CDR2 SYDVKM. The ends were cut back, 2 bases at V and 3 bases at J, with 12 bases in the middle.

This clonotype has more than one count but fewer than ten. The rearrangement links TRBV9 to TRBJ2-1; D is unclear. The CDR3 is 14 residues long. V was cut by 4 bases and J by 9 bases, with 17 bases left in between. CDR1 is SGDLS and CDR2 is YYNGEE in the germline V gene. The CDR3 loop is CASSPRSVPSEQFF. DNA of the CDR3: TGTGCCAGCAGCCCCCGTTCAGTCCCCAGTGAGCAGTTCTTC. Full variable domain (remainder filled in from reference TRBV9 and TRBJ2-1): DSGVTQTPKHLITATGQRVTLRCSPRSGDLSVYWYQQSLDQGLQFLIQYYNGEERAKGNILERFSAQQFPDLHSELNLSSLELGDSALYFCASSPRSVPSEQFFGPGTRLTVL.

Remarks on this clonotype: A much larger clone lies a single base off, so this may be a read error. The chain combines TRBV9 with TRBJ2-2; TRBD2 matches at 7 bases. CDR1 and CDR2 from the germline V gene are SGDLS and YYNGEE. J gave up 4 bases and V 3 bases, and 12 bases lay outside the gene matches. The CDR3 has 17 amino acids. The CDR3 reads CASSEAPGRESTGELFF. CDR3 nucleotides: TGTGCCAGCAGCGAAGCTCCCGGGCGGGAGAGCACCGGGGAGCTGTTTTTT.

This clonotype has only one observation. The J gene is TRBJ2-1, the V gene TRBV20-1; a possible D gene is TRBD1 (6 bases). The CDR3 is 14 amino acids. The germline gives CDR1 DFQATT, CDR2 SNEGSKA (reference sequence). V dropped 5 bases and J dropped 1 base, with 12 bases sitting between them. The CDR3 DNA sequence: TGCAGTGCTCAAATGGGGGCATCCTACAATGAGCAGTTCTTC. Amino acids: CSAQMGASYNEQFF.

The sample holds a few counts of this clonotype. A junction boundary mismatches the germline segment, possibly from a read error. The chain carries TRBV5-1 and TRBJ2-7; unclear D gene. Germline V gene sequence: CDR1 SGHRS, CDR2 YFSETQ. The CDR3 is 17 amino acids. Here the CDR3 reads CASSLATGRIISYEQYF. CDR3 DNA: TGCGCCAGCAGCTTGGCTACGGGCAGGATTATCTCCTATGAGCAGTACTTC.

The rearrangement joins TRBV5-1 to TRBJ2-1, with 10 positions matching TRBD1. From germline, CDR1 is SGHRS and CDR2 YFSETQ. The V gene end was trimmed by 4 bases and the J gene end by 8 bases; junction bases not matched to a gene: 24. The CDR3 runs to 20 residues. The CDR3 reads CASSTSGTGVGGRVRDEQFF. The CDR3 region has the DNA TGCGCCAGCAGCACCTCCGGGACAGGGGTCGGGGGGAGGGTAAGGGATGAGCAGTTCTTC.

This clonotype has a handful of counts. The chain employs TRBV6-2 or TRBV6-3 and TRBJ1-1; D is possibly TRBD1 (6 bases). Germline-derived CDR1 and CDR2 are MNHEY and SVGEGT. The CDR3 is made up of 13 amino acids. V lost 8 bases, J lost 11 bases, and 21 bases lay in between. The chain's CDR3 is CASGPGATLYAFF. As DNA, the CDR3 is TGTGCCAGCGGACCAGGGGCCACGCTTTATGCTTTCTTT.

The gene calls are TRBV5-1 and TRBJ2-1, with D perhaps matching TRBD2 (5 bases). CDR3 length: 17 residues. Germline loops: CDR1 SGHRS, CDR2 YFSETQ. V dropped 1 base and J dropped 4 bases, with 18 bases sitting between them. The CDR3 DNA reads TGCGCCAGCAGCTTGAATAGTTTGGGAGTTGGGTACAATGAGCAGTTCTTC. Its protein product is CASSLNSLGVGYNEQFF.

This clonotype was picked up a small number of times. The chain carries TRBV3-1 and TRBJ1-2, with D perhaps matching TRBD1 (6 bases). This CDR3 region has 13 residues. With 4 bases removed from V and 7 bases from J, the gap between germline ends came to 13 bases. Looked up from germline, CDR1 is LGHDT and CDR2 is YNNKEL (reference sequence). The CDR3 sequence is CASSLPGATGYTF. The DNA of the CDR3 is TGTGCCAGCAGCCTGCCAGGGGCGACTGGCTACACCTTC.

As concerns this clonotype: The CDR3 does not close with the conserved phenylalanine or tryptophan, likely indicating a read error. The chain recombines TRBV7-2 with TRBJ2-2, with unresolved D. Germline-derived CDR1 and CDR2 are SGHTA and FQGNSA. V shed 1 base and J shed 0 bases, with 9 bases lying between them. The CDR3 runs 16 residues. The CDR3 bases are TGTGCCAGCAGCTTAGGTAGTGCCTCGAACACCGGGGAGCTGTTTTCT. It yields the protein CASSLGSASNTGELFS.

This clonotype was seen many times. The chain carries TRBV12-3 or TRBV12-4 and TRBJ1-2, with D perhaps TRBD1 (6 bases). The CDR3 runs 16 residues. Trimming removed 6 bases at V and 6 bases at J, with 23 bases between. The CDR3 nucleotides are TGTGCCAGCAGCGAGGGGGGGGGTATAGGGGCAGATGGCTACACCTTC. Its protein is CASSEGGGIGADGYTF.

This clonotype was counted ten times or more. The rearrangement joins TRBV11-2 to TRBJ2-5, with 11 bases matching TRBD1. V lost 5 bases to trimming and J lost 4 bases; unmatched junction nucleotides: 15. CDR1 is SGHAT, CDR2 FQNNGV, per germline. This CDR3 has 18 residues. CDR3 sequence reads: CASSTYRDRGSRGETQYF. DNA for the CDR3: TGTGCCAGCAGCACATACCGGGACAGGGGGTCCAGGGGAGAGACCCAGTACTTC.

In its sample, this clonotype was seen many times. The rearrangement joins TRBV11-2 to TRBJ2-5; a possible D gene is TRBD1 (7 bases). The CDR3 loop spans 14 amino acids. Germline values: CDR1 SGHAT, CDR2 FQNNGV. V dropped 5 bases and J dropped 3 bases, with 13 bases sitting between them. The CDR3 sequence is CASSLAGQKETQYF. CDR3 DNA sequence: TGTGCCAGCAGCCTGGCGGGACAGAAAGAGACCCAGTACTTC. Full variable domain (rest looked up from reference TRBV11-2 and TRBJ2-5): EAGVAQSPRYKIIEKRQSVAFWCNPISGHATLYWYQQILGQGPKLLIQFQNNGVVDDSQLPKDRFSAERLKGVDSTLKIQPAKLEDSAVYLCASSLAGQKETQYFGPGTRLLVL.

This clonotype has a count of ten or more. J is TRBJ1-5 and V is TRBV28; 8 nucleotides align to TRBD1. V was clipped by 6 bases and J by 7 bases; unmatched bases: 8. The CDR3 sequence is 14 residues long. CDR1 is MDHEN and CDR2 is SYDVKM in the germline V gene. The CDR3 sequence is CASSLGQGRQPQHF. The CDR3 nucleotides read TGTGCCAGCAGCCTCGGACAGGGTCGGCAGCCCCAGCATTTT.

The table lists this clonotype with many counts. This chain joins TRBV28 and TRBJ2-5; 9 bases are shared with TRBD2. J lost 5 bases, V lost 5 bases, and 6 bases had no gene match. Germline CDR1 and CDR2: MDHEN and SYDVKM. The CDR3 is made up of 14 amino acids. CDR3 DNA: TGTGCCAGCAGTGTGATAGCGGGAGATGAGACCCAGTACTTC. Translating gives CASSVIAGDETQYF.

This clonotype was counted only a few times. The J gene is TRBJ2-7, the V gene TRBV5-1; maybe TRBD1 (5 bases). Germline lookup yields CDR1 SGHRS and CDR2 YFSETQ. This CDR3 is 12 amino acids long. V was trimmed by 2 bases and J by 6 bases, leaving 9 bases between them. Written as DNA, the CDR3 is TGCGCCAGCAGCTTTTCAGGGTCCGAGCAGTACTTC. Its protein product is CASSFSGSEQYF.

In its sample, this clonotype was seen a few times. This sequence joins TRBV7-3 and TRBJ2-6; D is perhaps TRBD1 (5 bases). The CDR3 is made up of 14 amino acids. CDR1 and CDR2 (germline): SGHTA, FQGTGA. V gave up 3 bases and J gave up 3 bases, with 6 bases separating them. DNA of the CDR3: TGTGCCAGCAGCTTGGACAATGGGGCCAACGTCCTGACTTTC. Its translation: CASSLDNGANVLTF.

This clonotype was counted ten times or more. V gene TRBV11-2 combines with J gene TRBJ2-5; no reliable D call. Germline CDR1 reads SGHAT; CDR2 reads FQNNGV. CDR3 size: 13 residues. Trimming took off 4 bases at V and 3 bases at J, with 9 bases between the two ends. As DNA, the CDR3 is TGTGCCAGCAGCTCTGGCGAGAAAGAGACCCAGTACTTC. This gives the protein CASSSGEKETQYF. The full variable domain, in which reference TRBV11-2 and TRBJ2-5 provide the parts outside the CDR3, is EAGVAQSPRYKIIEKRQSVAFWCNPISGHATLYWYQQILGQGPKLLIQFQNNGVVDDSQLPKDRFSAERLKGVDSTLKIQPAKLEDSAVYLCASSSGEKETQYFGPGTRLLVL.

The table lists this clonotype with many counts. The rearrangement joins TRBV5-1 to TRBJ2-2; TRBD1 might be the D (5 bases). This CDR3 spans 14 amino acids. CDR1 and CDR2 from the germline V gene are SGHRS and YFSETQ. V was clipped by 2 bases and J by 4 bases, with 9 bases between them. This CDR3 reads CASSFRTPTGELFF. CDR3 nucleotide sequence: TGCGCCAGCAGCTTCCGGACACCCACCGGGGAGCTGTTTTTT.

The rearrangement uses TRBV4-1 and TRBJ2-7; 13 nucleotides match TRBD2. Germline V gene data show CDR1 as MGHRA and CDR2 as YSYEKL. V lost 4 bases and J lost 3; bases outside the gene matches: 6. This CDR3 has 16 residues. In nucleotides, the CDR3 is TGCGCCAGCAGCCGCGGGACTAGCGGGACCTACTACGAGCAGTACTTC. Encoded protein: CASSRGTSGTYYEQYF.